Shown below are 11 T cell receptor beta chains from a single sample sequenced in a study of T cell changes during pregnancy in multiple sclerosis. Profiling relied on immunoSEQ multiplex PCR, and the TCRdb table lists in-frame clones only, not all of them. The table includes about 110,000 clones, 85% to 95% detected once. Sample: peripheral blood, taken after pregnancy. These TCRs come from a female donor with multiple sclerosis, enrolled in a pregnancy study.

The gene calls are TRBV18 and TRBJ2-1; the D is unclear. V was pared by 0 bases and J by 6 bases, with 21 bases between. CDR1 is KGHSH and CDR2 is LQKENI in the germline V gene. The CDR3 has 18 residues. The CDR3 DNA follows: TGTGCCAGCTCACCACCTCCGGTGGGCCGTACAATCGTCAATGAGCAGTTCTTC. Protein: CASSPPPVGRTIVNEQFF.

DNA of the CDR3: TGTGCCAGCCGGTCAGGGATGACTGAAGCTTTCTTT. Amino acids: CASRSGMTEAFF. The chain has TRBV6-5 and TRBJ1-1, with D maybe TRBD1 (5 bases). The length of the CDR3 is 12 residues. Germline values: CDR1 MNHEY, CDR2 SVGAGI. V gave up 8 bases and J gave up 5 bases, with 12 bases separating them.

This chain links TRBV9 with TRBJ2-4; 8 nucleotides match TRBD2. With V trimmed by 0 bases and J by 3 bases, 14 bases remained unmatched. Germline V CDR1 and CDR2: SGDLS, YYNGEE. The CDR3 spans 19 residues. CDR3 protein: CASSVAGGLGDRVKNIQYF. CDR3 sequence (DNA): TGTGCCAGCAGCGTAGCGGGGGGGCTAGGGGATAGGGTCAAAAACATTCAGTACTTC.

The rearrangement links TRBV28 to TRBJ1-3; D perhaps matches TRBD1 (5 bases). The germline V gene has CDR1 MDHEN and CDR2 SYDVKM. With 6 bases removed from V and 0 bases from J, the gap between germline ends came to 15 bases. This CDR3 has 16 amino acids. The CDR3 protein is CASRLGRGGSGNTIYF. The CDR3 DNA follows: TGTGCCAGCAGACTAGGCCGGGGGGGCTCTGGAAACACCATATATTTT.

The rearrangement joins TRBV9 to TRBJ1-1; a possible D gene is TRBD1 (6 bases). Trimming left V 3 bases short and J 5 bases short, with 14 bases between. The CDR3 is made up of 14 amino acids. Germline CDR1 is SGDLS and CDR2 is YYNGEE. The CDR3 bases are TGTGCCAGCAGCGCCTCTGGGGGCCGGACTGAAGCTTTCTTT. This sequence encodes CASSASGGRTEAFF.

CDR3 region: CATSRAGTGGGEQYF. For the CDR3, the DNA is TGTGCCACCAGCAGGGCCGGGACAGGGGGAGGAGAGCAGTACTTC. The chain joins TRBV15 to TRBJ2-7, with TRBD1 matching over 11 bases. CDR1 and CDR2 from the germline V gene are LNHNV and YYDKDF (reference sequence). V trimming: 3 bases; J trimming: 7 bases; junction bases outside the gene matches: 8. The CDR3 totals 15 residues.

CDR3 region: CASSYAGGELFF. The CDR3 DNA follows: TGTGCCAGCAGTTACGCGGGCGGGGAGCTGTTTTTT. This sequence joins TRBV6-5 and TRBJ2-2; TRBD2 might be the D (5 bases). V lost 2 bases to trimming and J lost 7 bases, with 5 bases between them. The CDR3 loop spans 12 amino acids. The V gene's germline CDR1 is MNHEY and CDR2 SVGAGI.

This sequence joins TRBV29-1 and TRBJ1-1, with D maybe TRBD1 (6 bases). This CDR3 contains 14 residues. In germline, CDR1 is SQVTM, CDR2 ANQGSEA. V lost 7 bases to trimming and J lost 0 bases, with 15 bases between them. CDR3 amino acids: CSAQQGPMNTEAFF. CDR3 nucleotide sequence: TGCAGCGCACAACAGGGTCCCATGAACACTGAAGCTTTCTTT.

The genes are TRBV10-3 and TRBJ2-7; unclear D gene. V was cut by 2 bases and J by 3 bases, with 8 bases left in between. Looked up from germline, CDR1 is ENHRY and CDR2 is SYGVKD. The CDR3 covers 13 residues. The CDR3 spells CAISEDEDYEQYF. CDR3 DNA sequence: TGTGCCATCAGTGAGGACGAGGACTACGAGCAGTACTTC.

This clone was seen just once. J is TRBJ2-7 and V is TRBV5-6, with a weak D call TRBD2 (6 bases). The CDR3 has 14 residues. Deletions cut 6 bases from V and 7 bases from J, with 20 bases between. The germline gives CDR1 SGHDT, CDR2 YYEEEE. The CDR3 region has the DNA TGTGCCAGCACGACTCCGGGACCGGAGGGAGAGCAGTACTTC. It codes for CASTTPGPEGEQYF.

This chain connects TRBV27 to TRBJ2-3, with 8 bases aligning to TRBD2. The germline gives CDR1 MNHEY, CDR2 SMNVEV (reference sequence). This CDR3 comprises 13 residues. The V gene end was trimmed by 6 bases and the J gene end by 2 bases; junction bases not matched to a gene: 1. Written as DNA, the CDR3 is TGTGCCAGCAGACTAGCGGCCACAGATACGCAGTATTTT. It codes for CASRLAATDTQYF.